This T cell receptor beta chain was obtained from a study of siplizumab effects on memory and regulatory T cells. Broader study findings: Most alloreactive clones went unmapped to unstimulated subsets; only a minor fraction mapped. Sequences that were alloreactive and traceable to unstimulated CD4+ memory cells were significantly reduced by siplizumab. Naive-or-memory phenotypes were unassignable for roughly 75-97% of proliferating CD4+ or CD8+ clones.

Points on this clone: The antigen is not known.

Per germline, CDR1 MNHEY and CDR2 SMNVEV (reference sequence). Trimming left V 4 bases short and J 6 bases short, with 9 bases between. The length of the CDR3 is 12 residues. Clones were read by immunoSEQ multiplex PCR, and TCRdb kept only the in-frame ones, dropping some. The table includes over 14,000 clones, approximately 49% detected once. Cells of the mixed lymphocyte reaction were cocultured at 37 degrees C for about six days. This chain joins TRBV27 and TRBJ1-2, with D uncertain. Sequencing was done on a sample of CFSE-low (dividing) CD4+ T cells sorted from an allogeneic mixed lymphocyte reaction. The sequence was collected from a human donor in good health; the cells came from an allogeneic mixed lymphocyte reaction. CDR3 residues: CASSSGSNGYTF. The CDR3 nucleotides read TGTGCCAGCAGTTCCGGTAGTAATGGCTACACCTTC.